Listed below are T cell receptor beta chains from one sample, sequenced in a study of blood T cell repertoires in COVID-19. Repertoires were generated with immunoSEQ multiplex PCR, while TCRdb's copy carries only in-frame clones and drops some. The profile shows 250,000 to 350,000 clones, roughly 90% of them singletons. Source material: peripheral blood. The source is a woman aged 45-65 years who had recovered from COVID-19. Each CDR3 is given with its conserved first and last residue. The D gene is left open where the match is weak. Expanded clones are given a class, and other clones once, few, many or no size at all.

abundance: once; d_gene: TRBD2; j_gene: TRBJ2-2; v_gene: TRBV28; CDR3nt: TGTGCCAGCAGCCTTCGACTAGCGGGAACCGGGGAGCTGTTTTTT; CDR3aa: CASSLRLAGTGELFF
abundance: .; d_gene: TRBD1; j_gene: TRBJ2-7; v_gene: TRBV30; CDR3nt: TGTGCCTGGGAACAACCCGGGACAGGGGGAGACGAGCAGTACTTC; CDR3aa: CAWEQPGTGGDEQYF
abundance: .; d_gene: .; j_gene: TRBJ1-6; v_gene: TRBV27; CDR3nt: TGTGCCAGCAGCTTCATGCTCAGCTCCTATAATTCACCCCTCCACTTT; CDR3aa: CASSFMLSSYNSPLHF
abundance: .; d_gene: TRBD1; j_gene: TRBJ1-1; v_gene: TRBV11-2; CDR3nt: TGTGCCAGCAGCTCAGGGGGGACAGGGGGTATGAACACTGAAGCTTTCTTT; CDR3aa: CASSSGGTGGMNTEAFF
abundance: .; d_gene: .; j_gene: TRBJ2-5; v_gene: TRBV27; CDR3nt: TGTGCCAGCTCCCCACCGGGACAAGAGACCCAGTACTTC; CDR3aa: CASSPPGQETQYF
abundance: .; d_gene: .; j_gene: TRBJ2-7; v_gene: TRBV7-9; CDR3nt: TGTGCCAGCAGCCCTTCCGGGACATCGTCCTACGAGCAGTACTTC; CDR3aa: CASSPSGTSSYEQYF
abundance: few; d_gene: .; j_gene: TRBJ2-3; v_gene: TRBV7-9; CDR3nt: TGTGCCAGCAGTGTAGGCAGGGGGCGGGAGATCACAGATACGCAGTATTTT; CDR3aa: CASSVGRGREITDTQYF
abundance: .; d_gene: TRBD2; j_gene: TRBJ2-1; v_gene: TRBV19; CDR3nt: TGTGCCAGTATGGGACTAGCGAAGCGTGAGCAGTTCTTC; CDR3aa: CASMGLAKREQFF
abundance: .; d_gene: TRBD1; j_gene: TRBJ1-5; v_gene: TRBV15; CDR3nt: TGTGCCACCAGCGGCTTACAGGGGGTCAATCAGCCCCAGCATTTT; CDR3aa: CATSGLQGVNQPQHF
abundance: .; d_gene: .; j_gene: TRBJ1-6; v_gene: TRBV7-9; CDR3nt: TGTGCCAGCAGCCTCCTTAATTCACCCCTCCACTTT; CDR3aa: CASSLLNSPLHF
abundance: .; d_gene: .; j_gene: TRBJ1-3; v_gene: TRBV10-3; CDR3nt: TGTGCCATCAAGGAGGGTGGTGGAAACACCATATATTTT; CDR3aa: CAIKEGGGNTIYF
abundance: once; d_gene: TRBD2; j_gene: TRBJ2-5; v_gene: TRBV7-3; CDR3nt: TGTGCCAGCAGCTCTAGCGGGGGGGCCGGAGAGACCCAGTACTTC; CDR3aa: CASSSSGGAGETQYF
abundance: .; d_gene: .; j_gene: TRBJ2-2; v_gene: TRBV19; CDR3nt: TGTGCCAGTAGTATAAGGGGGACCGGGGAGCTGTTTTTT; CDR3aa: CASSIRGTGELFF
abundance: few; d_gene: TRBD1; j_gene: TRBJ1-1; v_gene: TRBV10-3; CDR3nt: TGTGCCATCAGGCAGGGGGTGAACACTGAAGCTTTCTTT; CDR3aa: CAIRQGVNTEAFF
abundance: .; d_gene: TRBD2; j_gene: TRBJ2-5; v_gene: TRBV7-2; CDR3nt: TGTGCCAGCAGCTTAGTACTAGCGGGGGGGCCCAACCAAGAGACCCAGTACTTC; CDR3aa: CASSLVLAGGPNQETQYF
abundance: .; d_gene: .; j_gene: TRBJ1-1; v_gene: TRBV6-1; CDR3nt: TGTGCCAGCAGTGAGGGGGCGGGAGCTTTCTTT; CDR3aa: CASSEGAGAFF
abundance: .; d_gene: .; j_gene: TRBJ2-7; v_gene: TRBV10-3; CDR3nt: TGTGCCATCAGTGCGCCGGGAGTTTCCTACGAGCAGTACTTC; CDR3aa: CAISAPGVSYEQYF
abundance: .; d_gene: .; j_gene: TRBJ2-1; v_gene: TRBV30; CDR3nt: TGTGCCTGGAGTGGGGCGACGAAGCAGTTCTTC; CDR3aa: CAWSGATKQFF
abundance: once; d_gene: .; j_gene: TRBJ1-1; v_gene: TRBV4-3; CDR3nt: TGCGCCAGCAGCCGAGGAAGGGGTACAGGGACGAACACTGAAGCTTTCTTT; CDR3aa: CASSRGRGTGTNTEAFF
abundance: .; d_gene: .; j_gene: TRBJ1-3; v_gene: TRBV10-2; CDR3nt: TGCGCCAGTCGACAGTCCGGAAACACCATATATTTT; CDR3aa: CASRQSGNTIYF
abundance: few; d_gene: .; j_gene: TRBJ1-5; v_gene: TRBV20-1; CDR3nt: TGCAGTGCTAGTCCTTCGGATCAGGGTTATCAGCCCCAGCATTTT; CDR3aa: CSASPSDQGYQPQHF
abundance: .; d_gene: .; j_gene: TRBJ1-2; v_gene: TRBV15; CDR3nt: TGTGCCACCAGCAGAGTCGCCGGGGGGAATGGCTACACCTTC; CDR3aa: CATSRVAGGNGYTF
abundance: .; d_gene: .; j_gene: TRBJ2-7; v_gene: TRBV5-1; CDR3nt: TGCGCCAGCAGCCAGGGGACGGCCTACGAGCAGTACTTC; CDR3aa: CASSQGTAYEQYF
abundance: .; d_gene: TRBD1; j_gene: TRBJ2-5; v_gene: TRBV7-2; CDR3nt: TGTGCCAGCAGTCCGACAGGGCGGTGGGAGGAGACCCAGTACTTC; CDR3aa: CASSPTGRWEETQYF
abundance: .; d_gene: .; j_gene: TRBJ1-1; v_gene: TRBV2; CDR3nt: TGTGCCAGCACTAGGACAGAGAACACTGAAGCTTTCTTT; CDR3aa: CASTRTENTEAFF
abundance: .; d_gene: .; j_gene: TRBJ2-7; v_gene: TRBV5-4; CDR3nt: TGTGCCAGCAGCTTGCTTCTGCGCCCGAGCTCTGACGAGCAGTACTTC; CDR3aa: CASSLLLRPSSDEQYF
abundance: .; d_gene: TRBD2; j_gene: TRBJ2-1; v_gene: TRBV24-1; CDR3nt: TGTGCCACCAGTGACGTTAGCGGGACGGGTGATGAGCAGTTCTTC; CDR3aa: CATSDVSGTGDEQFF
abundance: .; d_gene: TRBD1; j_gene: TRBJ1-2; v_gene: TRBV30; CDR3nt: TGTGCCTGGAGTACCGGGACAGGGGATGGCTACACCTTC; CDR3aa: CAWSTGTGDGYTF
abundance: .; d_gene: .; j_gene: TRBJ1-4; v_gene: TRBV28; CDR3nt: TGTGCCAGCAAGCGGGGTAATGAAAAACTGTTTTTT; CDR3aa: CASKRGNEKLFF
abundance: .; d_gene: .; j_gene: TRBJ2-2; v_gene: TRBV19; CDR3nt: TGTGCCAGTAGTCCCCCCGGACTGTTCGGGGAGCTGTTTTTT; CDR3aa: CASSPPGLFGELFF